This TCR beta chain was captured by sequencing in a study of early T cells in non-severe SARS-CoV-2 infection. Overall study findings and caveats: Matches to VDJdb favored anti-spike CD8 responses and missed private and CD4 specificities.

Germline V gene data show CDR1 as SNHLY and CDR2 as FYNNEI. Trimming took 7 bases from V and 6 from J; bases not matched to a gene: 11. The CDR3 spans 16 residues. Worth noting for this clonotype: What it binds is unknown.

Individual cDNA molecules received unique molecular identifiers during library preparation. TCRdb itself ran the 5' RACE reads through MiXCR, one entry per CDR3 protein. The sample contains more than 60,000 distinct CDR3 sequences, about 12% of which appear only once. The chain has TRBV2 and TRBJ2-2; 10 bases line up with TRBD2. The sequence was collected from an adult who was a healthcare worker with PCR-confirmed SARS-CoV-2 infection or an uninfected control (not recorded which). The sequencing input was whole blood. CDR3 protein: CASTPFSGGASGELFF. CDR3 nucleotides: TGTGCCAGCACCCCCTTCAGCGGGGGGGCCTCCGGGGAGCTGTTTTTT.